The rows below give T cell receptor beta chains drawn from one sample of a study of Graves' ophthalmopathy and Graves' hyperthyroidism. Each CDR3 protein is one row after TCRdb ran MiXCR on the multiplex PCR reads. The table shows over a million distinct CDR3 sequences, with about 40% occurring only once. Sequences were obtained from peripheral blood or thyroid tissue (not recorded which). The receptors shown here come from an adult man with Graves' hyperthyroidism. Each CDR3 is given with its conserved first and last residue. The D gene is left open where the match is weak. Only some rows state a clone size, as once, few, many or a class for expanded clones.

NA	TRBV7-9	TRBD1	TRBJ1-3	TGTGCCAGCAGCCGCGGACAGGGTTCGGCGTTCCCTGGAAACACCATATATTTT	CASSRGQGSAFPGNTIYF
many	TRBV19	TRBD1	TRBJ1-5	TGTGCCAGTACCTTAACCGGGACAGGTTTTGATCAGCCCCAGCATTTT	CASTLTGTGFDQPQHF
NA	TRBV13	NA	TRBJ1-5	TGTGCCAGCAGCCAGGACATAGACTACGAGCAGCCCCAGCATTTT	CASSQDIDYEQPQHF
many	TRBV2	NA	TRBJ2-7	TGTGCCAGCAGTGAAGAGATACACTACGAGCAGTACTTC	CASSEEIHYEQYF
NA	TRBV19	NA	TRBJ2-2	TGTGCCAGTAGTCCACTAGCAGGATACACCGGGGAGCTGTTTTTT	CASSPLAGYTGELFF
many	TRBV20-1	NA	TRBJ1-1	TGCAGTGCCCGACCGTGGACTGAAGCTTTCTTT	CSARPWTEAFF
many	TRBV10-3	NA	TRBJ2-2	TGTGCCATCAGTGAATCGAAAGTTGGGGAGCTGTTTTTT	CAISESKVGELFF
many	TRBV7-8	TRBD1	TRBJ2-5	TGTGCCAGCAGCTTGAGGCGGCACAGGGGGGAGACCCAGTACTTC	CASSLRRHRGETQYF
many	TRBV7-2	NA	TRBJ1-5	TGTGCCAGCAGCTTAGAAGGAGTACGAGAACAGCCCCAGCATTTT	CASSLEGVREQPQHF
many	TRBV15	NA	TRBJ1-5	TGTGCCACCAGCAGGACAGATAGCAATCAGCCCCAGCATTTT	CATSRTDSNQPQHF
many	TRBV28	TRBD1	TRBJ2-7	TGTGCCAGCAGACCGGGACAGGGGTACGAGCAGTACTTC	CASRPGQGYEQYF
NA	TRBV9	NA	TRBJ2-7	TGTGCCCCCAGGGGCCCCTACGAGCAGTACTTC	CAPRGPYEQYF
many	TRBV11-2	TRBD1	TRBJ2-5	TGTGCCAGCAGCTGGGGACAGGGGGCGTCGGAGACCCAGTACTTC	CASSWGQGASETQYF
NA	TRBV19	TRBD2	TRBJ2-5	TGTGCCAGTAGTATAGTTAGCGGGGGCCACTCTAGAGAGACCCAGTACTTC	CASSIVSGGHSRETQYF
NA	TRBV30	NA	TRBJ1-3	TGTGCCTGGAGCCCTAGGCGCTCCTCTGGAAACACCATATATTTT	CAWSPRRSSGNTIYF
NA	TRBV20-1	NA	TRBJ2-7	TGCAGTGCTAAGGGGGAGGGGTCAAGTTACGAGCAGTACTTC	CSAKGEGSSYEQYF
many	TRBV5-6	NA	TRBJ1-4	TGTGCCAGCAGCTTGCACAGCCCCAATGAAAAACTGTTTTTT	CASSLHSPNEKLFF
NA	TRBV29-1	NA	TRBJ2-1	TGCAGCGTGGAAAGAGGGTGGGCCAATGAGCAGTTCTTC	CSVERGWANEQFF
many	TRBV20-1	NA	TRBJ1-2	TGCAGTGCTACCCTCCCGGCGAGGGTCTCTGGCTACACCTTC	CSATLPARVSGYTF
NA	TRBV2	NA	TRBJ1-5	TGTGCCAGAGAAAACAGGGCTGGTAGTCAGCCCCAGCATTTT	CARENRAGSQPQHF
few	TRBV19	NA	TRBJ1-1	TGTGCCAGTAGTAGCGGTGCCGCTGACACTGAAGCTTTCTTT	CASSSGAADTEAFF
NA	TRBV25-1	NA	TRBJ2-7	TGTGCCAGCAGTTCCTTCACAGGGAGCTCCTACGAGCAGTACTTC	CASSSFTGSSYEQYF
many	TRBV5-1	NA	TRBJ1-1	TGCGCCAGCAGCTCGTTAAGGACAGTAAACACTGAAGCTTTCTTT	CASSSLRTVNTEAFF
NA	TRBV6-2/TRBV6-3	NA	TRBJ1-5	TGTGCCAGCAAGGACGCCGGGCGTAGCAATCAGCCCCAGCATTTT	CASKDAGRSNQPQHF
NA	TRBV11-2	TRBD2	TRBJ2-2	TGTGCCAGCAGCAAGGGACTAGCGATCACCGGGGAGCTGTTTTTT	CASSKGLAITGELFF
many	TRBV7-9	TRBD1	TRBJ1-4	TGTGCCAGCAGCTCCTCCGGGACAGTTAATGAAAAACTGTTTTTT	CASSSSGTVNEKLFF
NA	TRBV7-9	NA	TRBJ1-6	TGTGCCAGCAGCCAAGTTGACCTCCACTTT	CASSQVDLHF
many	TRBV15	NA	TRBJ2-7	TGTGCCACCAGCACCAGGGACACCTACTACGAGCAGTACTTC	CATSTRDTYYEQYF
NA	TRBV2	TRBD1	TRBJ2-2	TGTGCCACCGCGACAGGGGACACGAACACCGGGGAGCTGTCTTGG	CATATGDTNTGELSW
NA	TRBV20-1	NA	TRBJ1-1	TGCAGTGCTGTAGGGTTTGTGGGGGACACTGAAGCTTTCTTT	CSAVGFVGDTEAFF
NA	TRBV19	NA	TRBJ1-1	TGTACCAGTAGGGCCAGGCGGTCGTTGGAGACTGAGGCTTTCTTT	CTSRARRSLETEAFF
many	TRBV7-9	TRBD1	TRBJ2-7	TGTGCCAGCAGCCCCGGACAGGACCCCTACGAGCAGTACTTC	CASSPGQDPYEQYF
NA	TRBV20-1	NA	TRBJ1-1	TGCAGTGCTAGAATGGTACTGGGGGTCAGCACTGAAGCTTTCTTT	CSARMVLGVSTEAFF
many	TRBV10-3	TRBD1	TRBJ1-2	TGTGCCATCACCAGCGGGACAGCTAACTATGGCTACACCTTC	CAITSGTANYGYTF
NA	TRBV9	NA	TRBJ2-7	TGTGCCAGCAGCGTAGGGCTCCCACAGGGAGGGTCCGCAAAAAGGTTCTACGAGCAGTACTTC	CASSVGLPQGGSAKRFYEQYF
many	TRBV5-1	NA	TRBJ2-7	TGCGCCAGCAGCTTAGGGCGGGGAAACTACGAGCAGTACTTC	CASSLGRGNYEQYF
NA	TRBV7-9	NA	TRBJ1-5	TGTGCCAGCAGCTTAGCTGACGGCAGTAAAGATCAGCCCCAGCATTTT	CASSLADGSKDQPQHF
NA	TRBV7-9	TRBD2	TRBJ2-3	TGTGCCAGCAGCTTGGGACTAGCGGGACAAGGGGATACGCAGTATTTT	CASSLGLAGQGDTQYF
many	TRBV7-2	NA	TRBJ2-7	TGTGCCAGCAGCTTAGCGGTTGGCAGGTTCGAGCAGTACTTC	CASSLAVGRFEQYF
NA	TRBV20-1	NA	TRBJ1-1	TGCAGTGCCGGGCTTCGGTACACTGAAGCTTTCTTT	CSAGLRYTEAFF
NA	TRBV10-1	NA	TRBJ2-7	TGCGCCAGGACCGGGACGGTATCCTACGAGCAGTACTTC	CARTGTVSYEQYF
many	TRBV20-1	NA	TRBJ2-5	TGCAGTGAAGCAGGGCTCCAAGAGACCCAGTACTTC	CSEAGLQETQYF
NA	TRBV25-1	TRBD1	TRBJ1-1	TGTGCCAGCAGTGAGGGTACAGGGGTGGCCCTTGAAGCTTTCTTT	CASSEGTGVALEAFF
NA	TRBV25-1	NA	TRBJ2-6	TGTGCCAGCCGAACCGCAAGGGCTGGGGCCAACGTCCTGACTTTC	CASRTARAGANVLTF
NA	TRBV7-9	TRBD1	TRBJ1-6	TGTGCCAGCAGCCGTTCGGGACAGGGGACACCCCTCCACTTT	CASSRSGQGTPLHF